The 30 T cell receptor beta chains in this list originate from one sample, sequenced in a study of persistence of HIV-infected CD4 T cells. An overlapping HIV-1 Gag peptide pool stimulated these cells at 1 ug/peptide/mL. CD40L-negative CD69-negative CD45RO-high memory CD4+ T cells were sorted as populations depleted of antigen-responding cells. This was the immunoSEQ version 4 assay in survey mode. Produced via immunoSEQ multiplex PCR; TCRdb's table is partial and in-frame only. Counted here are 30,000 to 45,000 clones, 75% to 90% occurring once; the ten biggest clones make up roughly 1%. The antigens for these receptors are not known. Specimen: cultured CD4+ T cells from PBMCs, collected from a patient who received antiretroviral therapy. These receptors all come from an adult with HIV. The donor label of this sample is uncertain.

The chain has TRBV6-5 and TRBJ2-1, with a possible D match to TRBD1 (5 bases). The germline gives CDR1 MNHEY, CDR2 SVGAGI. The CDR3 sequence is 13 residues long. V was clipped by 7 bases and J by 7 bases, with 14 bases between them. The CDR3 sequence is CASKRSRENEQFF. CDR3 coding DNA: TGTGCCAGCAAGAGGTCCAGGGAAAATGAGCAGTTCTTC.

This clone was counted only a few times. V and J are TRBV27 and TRBJ1-6; 9 bases agree with TRBD1. Trimming cost V 2 bases and J 7 bases; bases outside gene matches: 3. Germline CDR1 is MNHEY and CDR2 is SMNVEV (reference sequence). The CDR3 totals 15 residues. CDR3 nucleotides: TGTGCCAGCAGTTTAGACAGGGGGACAAATTCACCCCTCCACTTT. This translates into CASSLDRGTNSPLHF.

This sequence joins TRBV7-8 and TRBJ1-5, with D maybe TRBD1 (6 bases). V lost 5 bases, J lost 0 bases, and 14 bases lay in between. Germline V gene lookup returns CDR1 SGHVS and CDR2 FQNEAQ. This CDR3 has 16 amino acids. CDR3 sequence reads: CASSQHRVYSNQPQHF. In DNA form, the CDR3 reads TGTGCCAGCAGCCAGCACAGGGTCTATAGCAATCAGCCCCAGCATTTT.

The rearrangement joins TRBV20-1 to TRBJ2-7; 8 positions match TRBD1. Germline assignment: CDR1 DFQATT and CDR2 SNEGSKA (reference sequence). Losses at the gene ends were 5 bases for V and 13 bases for J; bases not matched to a gene: 4. The CDR3 covers 9 residues. The CDR3 DNA is TGCAGTGCTCCCGGGACAGGCTACGTC. This gives the protein CSAPGTGYV.

The CDR3 protein is CASRGDRNTDTQYF. The CDR3 bases are TGCGCCAGCAGAGGGGACAGGAATACAGATACGCAGTATTTT. This chain links TRBV5-1 with TRBJ2-3, with 8 bases that match TRBD1. CDR3 size: 14 residues. V lost 5 bases and J lost 3; bases outside the gene matches: 5. CDR1 and CDR2 from the germline V gene are SGHRS and YFSETQ.

This rearrangement joins TRBV6-1 to TRBJ2-1; a possible D gene is TRBD1 (6 bases). Per germline, CDR1 MNHNS and CDR2 SASEGT. This CDR3 spans 16 amino acids. V lost 2 bases and J 1 base, leaving 12 bases between the germline ends. The DNA of the CDR3 is TGTGCCAGCAGTGAACAGGGGCAGGGGTCCTACAATGAGCAGTTCTTC. Translation: CASSEQGQGSYNEQFF.

The chain combines TRBV10-1 with TRBJ2-3, with TRBD1 as a possible D gene (6 bases). CDR1 WNHNN and CDR2 SYGVQD come from the germline V gene (reference sequence). The CDR3 is 14 residues long. V was cut by 8 bases and J by 1 base, with 13 bases left in between. The CDR3 DNA sequence: TGCGCCAGCTCCAAGAGGACAGGCACAGATACGCAGTATTTT. The encoded protein is CASSKRTGTDTQYF.

This clone was counted once. The J gene is TRBJ1-4, the V gene TRBV7-9; D is ambiguous. Between the trimmed V and J ends, which lost 2 bases and 13 bases, there was a span of 11 bases. In germline, CDR1 is SEHNR, CDR2 FQNEAQ (reference sequence). The CDR3 length is 12 residues. CDR3 residues: CASSLNSLILFF. Written as DNA, the CDR3 is TGTGCCAGCAGCTTAAACAGCTTAATACTGTTTTTT.

This chain uses TRBV9 with TRBJ2-3, with D tentatively TRBD1 (5 bases). V was shortened by 1 base and J by 2 bases, with 8 bases between the two germline ends. Germline V gene lookup returns CDR1 SGDLS and CDR2 YYNGEE. The CDR3 has 14 residues. CDR3 in amino acids: CASSVRGSTDTQYF. In nucleotides, the CDR3 is TGTGCCAGCAGCGTAAGGGGATCCACAGATACGCAGTATTTT.

The chain is built from TRBV5-1 and TRBJ1-2; 7 nucleotides match TRBD1. There are 13 residues in the CDR3. Germline CDR1 SGHRS, CDR2 YFSETQ. V lost 5 bases and J lost 3; bases outside the gene matches: 4. The CDR3 DNA follows: TGCGCCAGCAGGACCGACAGGGACTATGGCTACACCTTC. Its protein product is CASRTDRDYGYTF.

This chain joins TRBV18 and TRBJ1-2; tentatively, D is TRBD1 (6 bases). The length of the CDR3 is 15 residues. The germline V gene encodes CDR1 KGHSH and CDR2 LQKENI. V lost 1 base to trimming and J lost 6 bases, with 15 bases between them. The DNA of the CDR3 is TGTGCCAGCTCACCACTACAGGGAAAGGGTGATGGCTACACCTTC. It specifies CASSPLQGKGDGYTF.

The V gene is TRBV7-6, the J gene TRBJ1-4; no clear D. This CDR3 is built from 13 residues. The V gene's germline CDR1 is SGHVS and CDR2 FNYEAQ. Between the trimmed V and J ends, which lost 1 base and 8 bases, there was a span of 8 bases. The CDR3 reads CASSLGVEEKLFF. The CDR3 nucleotides are TGTGCCAGCAGCTTAGGAGTGGAGGAAAAACTGTTTTTT.

The chain uses TRBV5-1 and TRBJ1-6; no clear D gene. V lost 0 bases and J lost 7, with 8 bases in between. Germline CDR1 and CDR2: SGHRS and YFSETQ. This CDR3 has 14 amino acids. DNA of the CDR3: TGCGCCAGCAGCTTGGGCCTAGAAAATTCACCCCTCCACTTT. This encodes CASSLGLENSPLHF.

The chain recombines TRBV12-3 or TRBV12-4 with TRBJ1-5; no firm D call. V was shortened by 6 bases and J by 5 bases, with 11 bases between the two germline ends. The CDR3 totals 13 residues. For the CDR3, the DNA is TGTGCCAGCAGCCTGGGGAGAGATCAGCCCCAGCATTTT. Translated, it gives CASSLGRDQPQHF.

This clone was found a few times. This chain uses TRBV25-1 with TRBJ1-1; a weak D match, TRBD1 (5 bases). Deletions cut 3 bases from V and 11 bases from J, with 10 bases between. Germline CDR1 is MGHDK and CDR2 is SYGVNS. This CDR3 has 11 residues. Written as DNA, the CDR3 is TGTGCCAGCAGTGAGGTAGGGGAGGCTTTCTTT. Translation gives CASSEVGEAFF.

J is TRBJ1-2 and V is TRBV18, with TRBD1 matching over 9 bases. The CDR3 is 14 residues long. CDR1 KGHSH and CDR2 LQKENI come from the germline V gene. After removal of 3 bases from V and 8 bases from J, the junction contained 7 bases not matched to a gene. The CDR3: CASSPGTGLDGYTF. CDR3 nucleotides: TGTGCCAGCTCACCGGGGACAGGGCTCGACGGCTACACCTTC. The whole variable domain, remainder taken from reference TRBV18 and TRBJ1-2, is NAGVMQNPRHLVRRRGQEARLRCSPMKGHSHVYWYRQLPEEGLKFMVYLQKENIIDESGMPKERFSAEFPKEGPSILRIQQVVRGDSAAYFCASSPGTGLDGYTFGSGTRLTVV.

The V gene is TRBV29-1, the J gene TRBJ1-1; no reliable D call. V lost 4 bases and J lost 9, with 12 bases in between. Germline assignment: CDR1 SQVTM and CDR2 ANQGSEA. The CDR3 is 11 amino acids. CDR3: CSVGSGSQAFF. The CDR3 bases are TGCAGCGTTGGTAGCGGGTCACAAGCTTTCTTT.

This clone appeared once. The chain employs TRBV5-4 and TRBJ1-1; D is unclear. V dropped 5 bases and J dropped 3 bases, with 17 bases sitting between them. This CDR3 region has 15 residues. Germline V gene sequence: CDR1 SGHNT, CDR2 YYREEE (reference sequence). CDR3 coding DNA: TGTGCCAGCAGGACCACCCTTCTTGGGGACACTGAAGCTTTCTTT. Protein product: CASRTTLLGDTEAFF.

The chain links TRBV12-5 to TRBJ1-4; 7 bases map to TRBD1. Germline V CDR1 and CDR2: LGHNT, FRNRAP. The CDR3 covers 13 residues. V lost 6 bases, J lost 7 bases, and 5 bases stayed unmatched. CDR3 coding DNA: TGTGCTAGTGGGGCAGGGGGTGGTGAAAAACTGTTTTTT. It codes for CASGAGGGEKLFF.

This clone has more than one count but fewer than ten. The chain recombines TRBV27 with TRBJ2-3; D gene unclear. CDR3 length: 14 residues. Germline V gene lookup returns CDR1 MNHEY and CDR2 SMNVEV (reference sequence). With 3 bases removed from V and 1 base from J, the gap between germline ends came to 8 bases. CDR3 loop: CASSFGFGTDTQYF. DNA for the CDR3: TGTGCCAGCAGTTTTGGTTTCGGCACAGATACGCAGTATTTT.

The chain joins TRBV4-1 to TRBJ2-7; 7 positions agree with TRBD2. The CDR3 has 16 residues. Trimming removed 4 bases from V and 1 base from J; junction bases left unmatched: 10. Per germline, CDR1 MGHRA and CDR2 YSYEKL. Here the CDR3 DNA reads TGCGCCAGCAGCCCGACATTAGCGGGCGCTTCCTACGAGCAGTACTTC. It translates to CASSPTLAGASYEQYF.

The chain joins TRBV4-1 to TRBJ1-5; TRBD1 matches 7 bases. This CDR3 contains 16 residues. V gave up 2 bases and J gave up 5 bases; unmatched junction bases: 9. The germline CDR1 and CDR2 sequences are MGHRA and YSYEKL. The CDR3 loop is CASSQNPGQSHQPQHF. CDR3 DNA sequence: TGCGCCAGCAGCCAAAACCCGGGACAGTCTCATCAGCCCCAGCATTTT.

The V and J genes are TRBV18 and TRBJ1-1; D might be TRBD1 (5 bases). Trimming took 0 bases from V and 5 from J, leaving 7 bases between them. This CDR3 region has 13 residues. Germline assignment: CDR1 KGHSH and CDR2 LQKENI. This chain's CDR3 is CASSPPGETEAFF. The CDR3 DNA sequence: TGTGCCAGCTCACCACCAGGGGAGACTGAAGCTTTCTTT. The entire variable domain, with the rest obtained from reference TRBV18 and TRBJ1-1, is as follows: NAGVMQNPRHLVRRRGQEARLRCSPMKGHSHVYWYRQLPEEGLKFMVYLQKENIIDESGMPKERFSAEFPKEGPSILRIQQVVRGDSAAYFCASSPPGETEAFFGQGTRLTVV.

This chain links TRBV5-4 with TRBJ2-3; possible D gene TRBD1, 6 bases. The CDR3 runs to 14 residues. The V gene lost 4 bases and the J gene lost 2 bases, with 11 bases spanning the gap. Germline lookup yields CDR1 SGHNT and CDR2 YYREEE (reference sequence). CDR3 sequence reads: CASSPDSYTDTQYF. Written as DNA, the CDR3 is TGTGCCAGCAGCCCGGACAGTTACACAGATACGCAGTATTTT.

This clone was seen once. V usage is TRBV19 and J usage is TRBJ2-1, with D perhaps TRBD2 (6 bases). The CDR3 length is 15 residues. Germline V gene lookup returns CDR1 LNHDA and CDR2 SQIVND (reference sequence). V was cut by 1 base and J by 5 bases, with 12 bases left in between. The CDR3 loop reads CASSIALALHNEQFF. The CDR3 nucleotides read TGTGCCAGTAGTATAGCTCTAGCGCTCCACAATGAGCAGTTCTTC.

This clone has just a few counts. The V gene is TRBV30, the J gene TRBJ1-2; D remains unclear. The CDR3 covers 12 residues. Trimming removed 7 bases at V and 4 bases at J, with 13 bases between. CDR1 is GTSNPN and CDR2 is SVGIG in the germline V gene (reference sequence). DNA of the CDR3: TGTGCCTTCACCTCAGAGATCTATGGCTACACCTTC. Translated: CAFTSEIYGYTF.

The chain combines TRBV5-8 with TRBJ1-2; the D gene is possibly TRBD1 (5 bases). Trimming removed 5 bases from V and 4 bases from J, with 18 bases in between. The CDR3 length is 15 residues. The germline CDR1 and CDR2 sequences are SGHTS and YDEGEE. The CDR3: CASSPRQTRVYGYTF. In DNA form, the CDR3 reads TGTGCCAGCAGTCCTCGACAGACCCGAGTCTATGGCTACACCTTC.

The V gene is TRBV3-1 (or the pseudogene TRBV3-2), the J gene TRBJ1-1; 10 bases map to TRBD1. After removal of 3 bases from V and 5 bases from J, the junction contained 6 bases not matched to a gene. CDR3 size: 15 residues. Germline CDR1 is LGHDT and CDR2 is YNNKEL (reference sequence). The CDR3 here is CASSQRQGAGTEAFF. CDR3 bases: TGTGCCAGCAGCCAGAGACAGGGGGCGGGTACTGAAGCTTTCTTT.

This chain uses TRBV7-2 with TRBJ2-1, with D possibly TRBD1 on 6 matching bases. Looked up from germline, CDR1 is SGHTA and CDR2 is FQGNSA. The CDR3 has 16 residues. Trimming pared 6 bases from V and 2 bases from J, leaving 17 bases between. Here the CDR3 DNA reads TGTGCCAGCAGGTACGAACAGGGTGTCACCTACAATGAGCAGTTCTTC. Its protein is CASRYEQGVTYNEQFF.

The CDR3 nucleotides read TGCGCCAGCAGCCTCGCCAGGGGGGGCACTGAAGCTTTCTTT. Amino acids: CASSLARGGTEAFF. The chain has TRBV4-1 and TRBJ1-1; 7 bases align to TRBD1. The trim removed 4 bases at V and 4 bases at J, leaving 6 bases unmatched. Germline lookup yields CDR1 MGHRA and CDR2 YSYEKL. The CDR3 runs to 14 residues.